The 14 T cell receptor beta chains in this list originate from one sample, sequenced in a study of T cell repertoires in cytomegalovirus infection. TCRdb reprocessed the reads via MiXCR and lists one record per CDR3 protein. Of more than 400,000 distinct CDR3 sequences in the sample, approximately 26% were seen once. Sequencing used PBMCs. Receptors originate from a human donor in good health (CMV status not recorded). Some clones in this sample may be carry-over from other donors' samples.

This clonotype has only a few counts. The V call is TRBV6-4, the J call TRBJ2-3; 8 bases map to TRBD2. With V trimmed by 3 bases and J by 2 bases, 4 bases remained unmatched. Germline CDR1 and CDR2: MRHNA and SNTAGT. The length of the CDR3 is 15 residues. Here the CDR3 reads CASSEGGGPTDTQYF. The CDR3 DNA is TGTGCCAGCAGTGAAGGCGGGGGGCCCACAGATACGCAGTATTTT.

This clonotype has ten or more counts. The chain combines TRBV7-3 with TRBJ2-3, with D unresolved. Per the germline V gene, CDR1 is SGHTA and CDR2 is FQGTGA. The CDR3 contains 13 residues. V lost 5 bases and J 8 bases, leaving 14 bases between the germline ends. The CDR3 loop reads CASSQGNSGTQYF. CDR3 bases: TGTGCCAGCAGCCAAGGCAACAGTGGTACGCAGTATTTT. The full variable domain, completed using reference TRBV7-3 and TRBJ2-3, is GAGVSQTPSNKVTEKGKYVELRCDPISGHTALYWYRQSLGQGPEFLIYFQGTGAADDSGLPNDRFFAVRPEGSVSTLKIQRTERGDSAVYLCASSQGNSGTQYFGPGTRLTVL.

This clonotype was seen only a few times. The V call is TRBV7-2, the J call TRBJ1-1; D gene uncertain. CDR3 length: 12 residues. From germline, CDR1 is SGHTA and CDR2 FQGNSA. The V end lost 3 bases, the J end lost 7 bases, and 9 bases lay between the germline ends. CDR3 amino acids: CASSFPGLEAFF. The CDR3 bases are TGTGCCAGCAGCTTCCCAGGCCTTGAAGCTTTCTTT.

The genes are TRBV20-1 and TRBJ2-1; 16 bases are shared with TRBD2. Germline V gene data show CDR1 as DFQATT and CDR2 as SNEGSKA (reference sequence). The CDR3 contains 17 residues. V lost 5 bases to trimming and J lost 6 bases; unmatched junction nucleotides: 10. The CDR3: CSAGGTSGRALVNEQFF. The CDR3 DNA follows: TGCAGTGCTGGCGGGACTAGCGGGAGGGCTTTGGTCAATGAGCAGTTCTTC.

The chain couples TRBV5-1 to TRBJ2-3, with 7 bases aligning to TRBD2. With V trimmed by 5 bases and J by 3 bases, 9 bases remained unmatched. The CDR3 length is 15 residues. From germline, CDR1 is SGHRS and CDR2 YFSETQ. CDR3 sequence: CASSDGGSRTDTQYF. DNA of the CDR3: TGCGCCAGCAGTGATGGCGGGAGTCGTACAGATACGCAGTATTTT.

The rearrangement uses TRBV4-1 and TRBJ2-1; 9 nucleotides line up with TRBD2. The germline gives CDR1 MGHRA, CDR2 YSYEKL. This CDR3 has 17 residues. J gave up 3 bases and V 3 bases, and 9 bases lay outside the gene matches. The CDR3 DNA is TGCGCCAGCAGCCAGGTAGCGGGAGCAAGATTCTACAATGAGCAGTTCTTC. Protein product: CASSQVAGARFYNEQFF.

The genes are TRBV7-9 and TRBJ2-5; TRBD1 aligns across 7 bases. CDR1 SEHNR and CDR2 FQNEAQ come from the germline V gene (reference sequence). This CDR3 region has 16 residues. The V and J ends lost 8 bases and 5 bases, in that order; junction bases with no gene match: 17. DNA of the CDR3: TGTGCCAGCGCGACAGGGTCCCTTTTTTATCTGGAGACCCAGTACTTC. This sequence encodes CASATGSLFYLETQYF.

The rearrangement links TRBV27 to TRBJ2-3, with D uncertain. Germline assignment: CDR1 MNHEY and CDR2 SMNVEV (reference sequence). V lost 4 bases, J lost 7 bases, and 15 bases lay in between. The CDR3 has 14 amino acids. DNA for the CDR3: TGTGCCAGCAGTTCACTCACAGCCCTGAATACGCAGTATTTT. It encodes CASSSLTALNTQYF.

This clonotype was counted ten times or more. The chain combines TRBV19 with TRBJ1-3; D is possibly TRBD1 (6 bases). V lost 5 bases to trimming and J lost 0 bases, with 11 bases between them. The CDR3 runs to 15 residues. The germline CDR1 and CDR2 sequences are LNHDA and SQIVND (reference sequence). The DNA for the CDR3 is TGTGCCAGTAGTGAAGACAGGTACTCTGGAAACACCATATATTTT. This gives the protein CASSEDRYSGNTIYF.

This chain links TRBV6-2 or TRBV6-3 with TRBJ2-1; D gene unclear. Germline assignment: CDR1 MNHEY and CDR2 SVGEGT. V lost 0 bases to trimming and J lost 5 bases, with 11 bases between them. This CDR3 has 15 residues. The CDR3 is CASSYSLGFNNEQFF. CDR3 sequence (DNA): TGTGCCAGCAGTTACTCGCTCGGGTTCAACAATGAGCAGTTCTTC.

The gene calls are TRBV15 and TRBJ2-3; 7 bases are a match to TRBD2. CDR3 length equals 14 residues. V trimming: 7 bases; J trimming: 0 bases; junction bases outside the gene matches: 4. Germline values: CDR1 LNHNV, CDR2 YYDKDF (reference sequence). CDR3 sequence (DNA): TGTGCCACCAACCAGCGGGGCAGCACAGATACGCAGTATTTT. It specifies CATNQRGSTDTQYF. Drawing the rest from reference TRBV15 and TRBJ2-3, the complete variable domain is DAMVIQNPRYQVTQFGKPVTLSCSQTLNHNVMYWYQQKSSQAPKLLFHYYDKDFNNEADTPDNFQSRRPNTSFCFLDIRSPGLGDTAMYLCATNQRGSTDTQYFGPGTRLTVL.

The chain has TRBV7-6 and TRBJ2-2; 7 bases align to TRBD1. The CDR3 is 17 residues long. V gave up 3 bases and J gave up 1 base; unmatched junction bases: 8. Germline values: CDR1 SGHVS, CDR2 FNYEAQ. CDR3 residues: CASSFLGQLENTGELFF. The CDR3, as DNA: TGTGCCAGCAGCTTCCTGGGACAGTTAGAGAACACCGGGGAGCTGTTTTTT.

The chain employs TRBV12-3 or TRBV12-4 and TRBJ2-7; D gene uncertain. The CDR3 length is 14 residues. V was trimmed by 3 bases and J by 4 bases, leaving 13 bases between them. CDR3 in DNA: TGTGCCAGCAGTTTTGGATCCCCGGCTTACGAGCAGTACGTC. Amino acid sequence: CASSFGSPAYEQYV.

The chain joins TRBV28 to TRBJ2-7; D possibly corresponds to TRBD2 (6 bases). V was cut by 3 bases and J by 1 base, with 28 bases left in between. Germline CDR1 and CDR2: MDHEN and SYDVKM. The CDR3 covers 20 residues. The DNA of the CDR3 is TGTGCCAGCAGTTTTCCCGGGACTTCGGGTGATCGGGTAATGTCCTACGAGCAGTACTTC. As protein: CASSFPGTSGDRVMSYEQYF.